The clone carrying this T cell receptor (beta chain) was detected only once. This sample stems from a study of OX40 agonist ivuxolimab in advanced cancers. The CDR3 covers 15 residues. Germline values: CDR1 SGHVS, CDR2 FNYEAQ. Trimming took off 1 base at V and 4 bases at J, with 12 bases between the two ends. Assay used: immunoSEQ multiplex PCR; TCRdb lists only in-frame clones, some missing. The sample has over 55,000 clones, nearly 90% seen once. The receptor was isolated from an adult with an advanced solid tumor such as melanoma, head and neck, liver or kidney cancer. This sequence joins TRBV7-6 and TRBJ2-3; possible D gene TRBD1, 5 bases. Sequencing used CD4+ or CD8+ T cells sorted from blood, obtained in a trial of the OX40 agonist ivuxolimab. The CDR3 coding sequence is TGTGCCAGCAGCTTAGTAGGGGATAGGGCAGATACGCAGTATTTT. This translates into CASSLVGDRADTQYF.